These 12 T cell receptor beta chains share one sample of origin, sequenced in a study of cytomegalovirus exposure and HLA in healthy donors (dated by TCRdb to about 2017). Library preparation employed the immunoSEQ multiplex PCR assay. For the multiplex PCR, a mixture combining 60 forward primers for TCR Vbeta segments and 13 reverse primers for TCR Jbeta segments was used. This is the immuneACCESS table as TCRdb keeps it, with only in-frame sequences that have V and J called. A part of the clones is gone; compared with another copy, unresolved V genes explain less than half, and the rest is unexplained. This sample's clone table shows some 80,000 clones. Together, the top ten hold roughly 15% of the sample. The sample consisted of PBMCs. All receptors derive from a man aged 50-59 years in good health and CMV-seropositive.

V usage is TRBV6-1 and J usage is TRBJ1-1, with D possibly TRBD1 on 5 matching bases. This CDR3 region has 13 residues. From germline, CDR1 is MNHNS and CDR2 SASEGT. V was cut by 7 bases and J by 1 base, with 10 bases left in between. This CDR3 is CASIGGGNTEAFF. In DNA form, the CDR3 reads TGTGCCAGCATTGGGGGGGGGAACACTGAAGCTTTCTTT.

The chain recombines TRBV19 with TRBJ2-1; 10 positions match TRBD2. CDR1 and CDR2 (germline): LNHDA, SQIVND (reference sequence). The CDR3 is made up of 19 amino acids. V shed 4 bases and J 8 bases; nucleotides not matched to a gene: 20. The CDR3 nucleotides read TGTGCCAGTAGTAAGGGAGGGTTAGATATGAGCGGGGGGGCGTATGAGCAGTTCTTC. It translates to CASSKGGLDMSGGAYEQFF.

This chain connects TRBV10-3 to TRBJ1-5; D remains unclear. Germline V gene lookup returns CDR1 ENHRY and CDR2 SYGVKD. The CDR3 runs to 16 residues. V was pared by 11 bases and J by 3 bases, with 23 bases between. The CDR3 DNA reads TGTGCCCTCTTAGAGGGCCTGGGCGTTAACAATCAGCCCCAGCATTTT. Its protein product is CALLEGLGVNNQPQHF.

This chain joins TRBV6-1 and TRBJ2-1, with D maybe TRBD1 (6 bases). Trimming stripped 2 bases from V and 3 bases from J, with 11 bases between. The germline V gene has CDR1 MNHNS and CDR2 SASEGT. This CDR3 spans 15 amino acids. The CDR3 region is CASSEMGAYYNEQFF. CDR3 DNA: TGTGCCAGCAGTGAAATGGGGGCATACTACAATGAGCAGTTCTTC.

This sequence joins TRBV15 and TRBJ1-1, with 7 bases matching TRBD1. The CDR3 sequence is 13 residues long. The germline V gene has CDR1 LNHNV and CDR2 YYDKDF (reference sequence). V lost 9 bases, J lost 7 bases, and 11 bases stayed unmatched. DNA of the CDR3: TGTGCCACTTCGGGCAGGGGGTTGAATGAAGCTTTCTTT. Protein: CATSGRGLNEAFF.

The J gene is TRBJ1-2, the V gene TRBV5-4; possibly TRBD1 for D (6 bases). Trimming removed 0 bases at V and 8 bases at J, with 11 bases between. This CDR3 has 13 amino acids. Germline V gene sequence: CDR1 SGHNT, CDR2 YYREEE (reference sequence). For the CDR3, the DNA is TGTGCCAGCAGCTTGGACAGGGAAGGGGGCTACACCTTC. It is translated as CASSLDREGGYTF.

The chain joins TRBV27 to TRBJ2-6; 9 bases map to TRBD1. The CDR3 has 17 residues. J was trimmed by 1 base and V by 6 bases; bases with no gene match: 7. Germline assignment: CDR1 MNHEY and CDR2 SMNVEV (reference sequence). The CDR3 protein is CASSGGQGKSGANVLTF. The CDR3 nucleotides read TGTGCCAGCAGCGGAGGACAGGGGAAATCTGGGGCCAACGTCCTGACTTTC.

The chain carries TRBV10-3 and TRBJ1-2; no definite D call. This CDR3 is built from 11 residues. Germline V CDR1 and CDR2: ENHRY, SYGVKD. The V end was cut by 3 bases, the J end by 8 bases, with 7 bases between. The CDR3 DNA reads TGTGCCATCAGTGAAATAGAAGGCTACACCTTC. This gives the protein CAISEIEGYTF.

The chain links TRBV7-8 to TRBJ2-2; TRBD1 might be the D (6 bases). Looked up from germline, CDR1 is SGHVS and CDR2 is FQNEAQ. Trimming stripped 1 base from V and 6 bases from J, with 6 bases between. The CDR3 has 13 amino acids. The CDR3 here is CASSLDRAGELFF. For the CDR3, the DNA is TGTGCCAGCAGCTTAGACAGGGCCGGGGAGCTGTTTTTT.

V is TRBV19 and J is TRBJ1-2, with TRBD1 matching over 8 bases. Trimming at V came to 8 bases and at J to 8 bases, leaving 4 bases not matched to a gene. CDR1 and CDR2 from the germline V gene are LNHDA and SQIVND (reference sequence). CDR3 length: 11 residues. The CDR3 spells CASATGDGYTF. The CDR3 bases are TGTGCCAGTGCGACAGGGGACGGCTACACCTTC. The full variable domain, completed using reference TRBV19 and TRBJ1-2, is DGGITQSPKYLFRKEGQNVTLSCEQNLNHDAMYWYRQDPGQGLRLIYYSQIVNDFQKGDIAEGYSVSREKKESFPLTVTSAQKNPTAFYLCASATGDGYTFGSGTRLTVV.

The genes are TRBV19 and TRBJ1-1; D remains unclear. This CDR3 comprises 13 residues. With 5 bases removed from V and 0 bases from J, the gap between germline ends came to 7 bases. Germline CDR1 LNHDA, CDR2 SQIVND (reference sequence). CDR3 residues: CASSQAMNTEAFF. CDR3 nucleotide sequence: TGTGCCAGTAGTCAGGCCATGAACACTGAAGCTTTCTTT.

CDR3 loop: CASSRGDMNTEAFF. As DNA, the CDR3 is TGTGCCAGCAGCCGGGGTGACATGAACACTGAAGCTTTCTTT. The rearrangement uses TRBV6-6 and TRBJ1-1, with unresolved D. CDR1 and CDR2 (germline): MNHNY, SVGAGI (reference sequence). The CDR3 consists of 14 residues. The ends were cut back, 6 bases at V and 0 bases at J, with 11 bases in the middle.